The TCR beta chain described here comes from a study of T cell repertoires in cytomegalovirus infection. Study overall: Shared public TCR beta signatures pointed to both CMV infection and a matching HLA type.

This clonotype occurred many times. Its antigen is undetermined. Overall study results and limits: CMV-specific HLA-C-restricted TCR beta clonotypes dominated the ex vivo response.

Each CDR3 protein gets one entry after TCRdb re-called the reads with MiXCR. This table has about 98,000 distinct CDR3 sequences, approximately 15% appearing once. V shed 7 bases and J shed 0 bases, with 12 bases lying between them. The germline gives CDR1 SGHAT, CDR2 FQNNGV. CDR3 length equals 14 residues. This TCR was sampled from a human donor in good health (CMV status not recorded). Some clones in this sample may be carry-over from other donors' samples. The genes are TRBV11-2 and TRBJ1-1; D is unclear. Input material: PBMCs. The CDR3 loop reads CASNDAYMNTEAFF. The CDR3 DNA reads as TGTGCCAGCAACGACGCCTACATGAACACTGAAGCTTTCTTT.